The subject of this entry is one T cell receptor beta chain. The antigen remains unidentified. This CDR3 is 16 amino acids long. The ends were cut back, 3 bases at V and 6 bases at J, with 21 bases in the middle. Germline V lookup: CDR1 KGHSH, CDR2 LQKENI. This sample stems from a study of a mutant IDH1 vaccine in newly diagnosed glioma. The overall study: Most patients had received both radiotherapy and temozolomide, the prior options being radiotherapy, temozolomide, or both. Study-level points and caveats: 85% to 95% of patients showed vaccine-induced immune responses across multiple MHC alleles.

Data came from immunoSEQ multiplex PCR; TCRdb stores just in-frame clones and leaves some out. Here the sample spans around 50,000 clones, more than 80% being singletons. Time point here: baseline, week 1 (first vaccination visit). Described treatment: pre-vaccination baseline after standard-of-care therapy. Donors' newly diagnosed IDH1-mutant WHO grade 3 or 4 astrocytomas lacked nuclear ATRX. The V and J genes are TRBV18 and TRBJ2-7; maybe TRBD2 (5 bases). The source material was PBMCs, sampled from a glioma patient treated with radiotherapy, temozolomide or both. This receptor was obtained from a man aged 35 to 55 with glioma. CDR3 in DNA: TGTGCCAGCTCACCTACGGACGGAGCGGCCGCGGGCGAGCAGTACTTC. It specifies CASSPTDGAAAGEQYF.